This T cell receptor (beta chain) was sequenced during a study of blood T cell repertoires in COVID-19. Using immunoSEQ multiplex PCR, the repertoire was profiled, and TCRdb retains in-frame clones only, with some absent. Of hundreds of thousands of clones listed, roughly 80% are singletons. Trimming took 1 base from V and 6 from J, leaving 13 bases between them. Germline lookup yields CDR1 SEHNR and CDR2 FQNEAQ (reference sequence). This CDR3 contains 15 residues. Followed over time, Seattle patients had been enrolled while infection was active. The sample was peripheral blood. This sequence was found in an elderly woman with COVID-19, enrolled during active disease. The V and J genes are TRBV7-9 and TRBJ1-5; the D is unclear. CDR3 DNA: TGTGCCAGCAGCTTAGGGACGGGGATTAGTCAGCCCCAGCATTTT. Residues: CASSLGTGISQPQHF.